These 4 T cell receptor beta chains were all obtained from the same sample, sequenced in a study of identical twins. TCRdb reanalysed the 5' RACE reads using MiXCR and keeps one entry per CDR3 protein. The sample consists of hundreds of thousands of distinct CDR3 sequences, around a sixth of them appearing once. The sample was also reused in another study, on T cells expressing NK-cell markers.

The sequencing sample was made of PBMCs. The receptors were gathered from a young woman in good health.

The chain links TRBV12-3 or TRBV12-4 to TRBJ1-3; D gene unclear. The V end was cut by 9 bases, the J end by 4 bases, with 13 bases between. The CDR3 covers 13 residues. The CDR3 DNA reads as TGTGCCAGTGACCTTTATGTCGGAAACACCATATATTTT. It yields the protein CASDLYVGNTIYF.

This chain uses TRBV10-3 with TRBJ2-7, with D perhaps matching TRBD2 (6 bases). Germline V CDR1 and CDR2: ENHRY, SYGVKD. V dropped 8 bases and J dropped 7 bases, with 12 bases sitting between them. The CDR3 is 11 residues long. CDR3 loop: CAIAGAGEQYF. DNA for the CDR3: TGTGCCATCGCCGGGGCGGGGGAGCAGTACTTC.

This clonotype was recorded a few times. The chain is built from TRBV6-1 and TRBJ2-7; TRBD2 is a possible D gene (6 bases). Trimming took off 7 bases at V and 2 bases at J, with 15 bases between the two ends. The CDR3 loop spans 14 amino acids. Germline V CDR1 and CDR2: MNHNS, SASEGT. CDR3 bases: TGTGCCAGCAAACAGCCACTAGCTCCCTACGAGCAGTACTTC. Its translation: CASKQPLAPYEQYF.

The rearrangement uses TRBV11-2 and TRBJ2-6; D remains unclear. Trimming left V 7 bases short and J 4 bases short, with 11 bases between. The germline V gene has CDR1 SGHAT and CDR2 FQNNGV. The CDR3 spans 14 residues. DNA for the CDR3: TGTGCCAGCACCCCCCCCGGCGGGGCCAACGTCCTGACTTTC. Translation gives CASTPPGGANVLTF.